A selection of T cell receptor beta chains follows, all from one sample in a study of shared clonotypes between healthy human individuals. The protocol was immunoSEQ multiplex PCR, while the TCRdb copy is restricted to in-frame clones and leaves out a portion. This table has around 2.1 million clones, just over 90% appearing once. Sequencing was carried out using naive CD8+ T cells from PBMCs. The receptors shown here come from a man aged 18 to 29 in good health. Some clones in this sample may be carry-over from other donors' samples. Each CDR3 is given with its conserved first and last residue. The order of the fields is J gene, clone size, D gene, V gene, CDR3 DNA, CDR3 protein. A D gene is named only where the DNA matches it firmly. Clone size is stated in some rows and not others, as once, few, many or a class when expanded.

>TRBJ2-7|.|.|TRBV7-9
TGTGCCAGCAGCTTAGATGAGCCCTACGAGCAGTACTTC
CASSLDEPYEQYF
>TRBJ2-7|.|TRBD2|TRBV19
TGTGCCAGTAGTATAAAAGCGGGAGGGACCTACGAGCAGTACTTC
CASSIKAGGTYEQYF
>TRBJ2-7|once|TRBD1|TRBV29-1
TGCAGAATAGATAAACCGGGACAGGGGTACGAGCAGTACTTC
CRIDKPGQGYEQYF
>TRBJ2-1|.|.|TRBV28
TGTGCCAGTACCGGGATTAGCAATGAGCAGTTCTTC
CASTGISNEQFF
>TRBJ1-2|.|TRBD1|TRBV7-9
TGTGCCAGCAGCTCCCCGGGACAGGGTAATGGCTACACCTTC
CASSSPGQGNGYTF
>TRBJ1-5|.|TRBD1|TRBV16
TGTGCCAGCAGCCTGCGGACAGGGAGGGAGCCCCAGCATTTT
CASSLRTGREPQHF
>TRBJ1-5|.|TRBD1|TRBV19
TGTGCCAGTAGTGACAGGGGTGGCAATCAGCCCCAGCATTTT
CASSDRGGNQPQHF
>TRBJ1-1|.|TRBD1|TRBV7-3
TGTGCCAGCACCCAACAGGGGGCCTCTCTGAACACTGAAGCTTTCTTT
CASTQQGASLNTEAFF
>TRBJ2-3|.|TRBD1|TRBV5-4
TGTGCCAGCAGCTTGAAACCGGCGGACAGGGGGTCAGATACGCAGTATTTT
CASSLKPADRGSDTQYF
>TRBJ2-7|.|TRBD1|TRBV10-3
TGTGCCATCAGTGTCAAACCGGGACAGGGCGGCGAGCAGTACTTC
CAISVKPGQGGEQYF
>TRBJ2-1|.|.|TRBV28
TGTGCCAGCAGTTTAATTGGTCTATCCTATACGAGCTCCTACAATGAGCAGTTCTTC
CASSLIGLSYTSSYNEQFF
>TRBJ2-7|.|.|TRBV27
TGTGCCAGCAGTTTACTCAGGGGCTCCTACGAGCAGTACTTC
CASSLLRGSYEQYF
>TRBJ2-1|.|TRBD2|TRBV5-6
TGTGCCAGCAGCTTTGGGGCGGGAGGCGCCGCGAGGGGTGAGCAGTTCTTC
CASSFGAGGAARGEQFF
>TRBJ2-5|.|.|TRBV18
TGTGCCAGCTCACTACGCCAAGAGACCCAGTACTTC
CASSLRQETQYF
>TRBJ2-3|once|.|TRBV11-3
TGTGCCAGCAGCTCGCGCGGTGCCTCCACAGATACGCAGTATTTT
CASSSRGASTDTQYF
>TRBJ2-7|.|.|TRBV7-9
TGTGCCAGCAGCGGAAGGACAGAGAGCTCCTACGAGCAGTACTTC
CASSGRTESSYEQYF
>TRBJ2-5|few|.|TRBV6-4
TGTGCCAGCAGTGACTGGCCAGGGGAGACCCAGTACTTC
CASSDWPGETQYF